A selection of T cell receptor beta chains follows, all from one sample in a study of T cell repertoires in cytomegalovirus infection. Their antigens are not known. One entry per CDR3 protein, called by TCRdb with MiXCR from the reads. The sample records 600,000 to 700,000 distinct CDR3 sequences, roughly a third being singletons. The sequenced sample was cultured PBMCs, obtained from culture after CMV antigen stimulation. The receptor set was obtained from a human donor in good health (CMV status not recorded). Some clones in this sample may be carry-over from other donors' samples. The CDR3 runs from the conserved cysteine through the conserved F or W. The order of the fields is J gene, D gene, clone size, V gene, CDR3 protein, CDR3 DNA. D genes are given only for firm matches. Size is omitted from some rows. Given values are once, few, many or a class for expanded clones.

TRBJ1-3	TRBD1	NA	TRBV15	CATSRDRTGFSGNTIYF	TGTGCCACCAGCAGAGACCGGACAGGCTTCTCTGGAAACACCATATATTTT
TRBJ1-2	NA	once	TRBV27	CASSDVAFEDRGGYTF	TGTGCCAGCAGCGATGTGGCCTTTGAGGATCGGGGTGGCTACACCTTC
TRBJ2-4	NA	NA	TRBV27	CASSLSAYENIQYF	TGTGCCAGCAGTTTATCAGCCTACGAGAACATTCAGTACTTC
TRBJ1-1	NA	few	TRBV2	CASSEGPGAEAFF	TGTGCCAGCAGTGAAGGCCCGGGCGCTGAAGCTTTCTTT
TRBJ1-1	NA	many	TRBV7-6	CASSLELNTEAFF	TGTGCCAGCAGCTTAGAGTTGAACACTGAAGCTTTCTTT
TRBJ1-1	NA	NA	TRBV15	CATSRDYGQGEAFF	TGTGCCACCAGCAGAGATTATGGGCAGGGTGAAGCTTTCTTT
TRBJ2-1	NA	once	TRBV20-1	CSARGLAGDYEQFF	TGCAGTGCTAGAGGTTTAGCCGGTGACTATGAGCAGTTCTTC
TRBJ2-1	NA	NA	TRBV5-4	CASSPPESWDEQFF	TGTGCCAGCAGCCCCCCCGAGTCATGGGATGAGCAGTTCTTC
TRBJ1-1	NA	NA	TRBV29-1	CSGGRANTEAFF	TGCAGCGGGGGTAGGGCGAACACTGAAGCTTTCTTT
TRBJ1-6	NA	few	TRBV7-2	CASSPGPLENSPLHF	TGTGCCAGCAGCCCCGGACCCCTGGAAAATTCACCCCTCCACTTT
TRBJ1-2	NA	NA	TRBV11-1	CASSVNSHLGYTF	TGTGCCAGCAGCGTAAATTCGCACCTGGGCTACACCTTC
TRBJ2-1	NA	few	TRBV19	CASSMGLANEQFF	TGTGCCAGTAGTATGGGGCTAGCTAATGAGCAGTTCTTC
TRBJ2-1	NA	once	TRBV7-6	CASSQSRAEGPNEQFF	TGTGCCAGCAGCCAATCCCGAGCGGAAGGGCCAAATGAGCAGTTCTTC
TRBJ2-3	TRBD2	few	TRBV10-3	CAISVSGGGTDTQYF	TGTGCCATCAGTGTAAGCGGGGGGGGCACAGATACGCAGTATTTT
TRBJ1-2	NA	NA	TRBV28	CASSLTETGLEYGYTF	TGTGCCAGCAGTTTAACGGAGACAGGCCTCGAGTATGGCTACACCTTC
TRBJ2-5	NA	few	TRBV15	CATSELMRGLGETQYF	TGTGCCACCAGCGAGTTAATGCGGGGCCTAGGGGAGACCCAGTACTTC
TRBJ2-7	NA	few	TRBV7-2	CASRGDAREQYF	TGTGCCAGCCGCGGGGACGCCCGCGAGCAGTACTTC
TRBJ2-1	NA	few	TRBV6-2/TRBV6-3	CASSYSGGFNEQFF	TGTGCCAGCAGTTACAGCGGAGGATTCAATGAGCAGTTCTTC
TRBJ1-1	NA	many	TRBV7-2	CASSLGAGNEAFF	TGTGCCAGCAGCTTAGGGGCAGGGAATGAAGCTTTCTTT
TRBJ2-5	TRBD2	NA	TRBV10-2	CASSESGLAEQETQYF	TGCGCCAGCAGTGAGTCGGGACTAGCAGAACAAGAGACCCAGTACTTC
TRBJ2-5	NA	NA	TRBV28	CASSFVAETQYF	TGTGCCAGCAGTTTCGTGGCAGAGACCCAGTACTTC
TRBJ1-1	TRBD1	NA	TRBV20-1	CSATTGRDTEAFF	TGCAGTGCCACGACAGGGAGGGACACTGAAGCTTTCTTT
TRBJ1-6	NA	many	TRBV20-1	CSPLNPGTGNSALHF	TGCAGTCCGCTAAATCCCGGGACGGGAAATTCGGCCCTCCACTTT
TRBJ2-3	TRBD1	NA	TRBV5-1	CASSPGQTFSDTQYF	TGCGCCAGCAGCCCGGGACAGACGTTCTCGGATACGCAGTATTTT
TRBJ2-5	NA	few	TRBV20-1	CSARDRAGTHLFALQETQYF	TGCAGTGCTAGAGATCGTGCTGGGACCCATCTGTTCGCATTACAAGAGACCCAGTACTTC
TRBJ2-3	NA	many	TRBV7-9	CASSPDSGTDTQYF	TGTGCCAGCAGCCCCGACAGTGGCACAGATACGCAGTATTTT
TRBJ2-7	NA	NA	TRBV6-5	CASSYSKFGRYEQYF	TGTGCCAGCAGTTACTCGAAATTCGGGCGCTACGAGCAGTACTTC
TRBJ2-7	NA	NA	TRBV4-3	CASSQRVQSYEQYF	TGCGCCAGCAGCCAACGCGTACAATCCTACGAGCAGTACTTC
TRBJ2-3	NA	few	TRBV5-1	CASSSLIGTDTQYF	TGCGCCAGCAGCTCACTGATTGGCACAGATACGCAGTATTTT
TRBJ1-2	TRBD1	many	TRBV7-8	CASSSRTGNGYTF	TGTGCCAGCAGCTCGCGGACAGGGAATGGCTACACCTTC
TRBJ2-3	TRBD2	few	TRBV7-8	CASSLSRTSGTDTQYF	TGTGCCAGCAGCTTATCTCGGACTAGCGGCACAGATACGCAGTATTTT
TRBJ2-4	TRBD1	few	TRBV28	CASSAGQGQNIQYF	TGTGCCAGCAGTGCCGGACAGGGCCAAAACATTCAGTACTTC
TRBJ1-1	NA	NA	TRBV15	CATRGLRNTEAFF	TGTGCCACCAGAGGCCTGAGGAACACTGAAGCTTTCTTT
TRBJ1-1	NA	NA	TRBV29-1	CSVGGGGDTEAFF	TGCAGCGTTGGGGGTGGAGGGGACACTGAAGCTTTCTTT
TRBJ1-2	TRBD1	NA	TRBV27	CASSLTTGNGYTF	TGTGCCAGCAGTTTAACGACAGGGAATGGCTACACCTTC
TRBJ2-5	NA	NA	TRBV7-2	CAAGAGPQETQYF	TGTGCCGCCGGGGCGGGTCCTCAAGAGACCCAGTACTTC
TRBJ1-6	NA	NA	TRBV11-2	CASSLSLGFSYNSPLHF	TGTGCAAGCAGCTTGAGTCTTGGGTTTTCCTATAATTCACCCCTCCACTTT
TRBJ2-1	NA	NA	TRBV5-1	CASKLLASEANEQFF	TGCGCCAGCAAGCTTCTTGCCTCCGAGGCAAATGAGCAGTTCTTC
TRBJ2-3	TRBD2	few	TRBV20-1	CSASSGGTDTQYF	TGCAGTGCTAGTAGCGGGGGCACAGATACGCAGTATTTT
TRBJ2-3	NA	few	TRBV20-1	CSAGDTQYF	TGCAGTGCGGGGGATACGCAGTATTTT
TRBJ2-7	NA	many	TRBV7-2	CASSPGVQPYEQYF	TGTGCCAGCAGCCCGGGAGTCCAACCCTACGAGCAGTACTTC